These 32 T cell receptor beta chains came from one sample sequenced in a study of T-cell memory formation after mild COVID-19. Each CDR3 protein is one row after TCRdb ran MiXCR on the 5' RACE reads. Here the sample spans 180,000 or so distinct CDR3 sequences, 11% being singletons. The specimen sequenced was PBMCs or a T cell subset sorted from them (not recorded which). The receptor source for this set is a young man who had mild COVID-19 (a few samples of this study predate the infection). Cell type and time point are not known.

The chain employs TRBV25-1 and TRBJ2-3; D is ambiguous. The CDR3 is 15 amino acids. V was shortened by 1 base and J by 1 base, with 9 bases between the two germline ends. Germline V gene lookup returns CDR1 MGHDK and CDR2 SYGVNS. The DNA for the CDR3 is TGTGCCAGCAGTGAATCAACAGCCGGCACAGATACGCAGTATTTT. It is translated as CASSESTAGTDTQYF.

This clonotype was picked up a small number of times. The chain joins TRBV20-1 to TRBJ1-4, with D uncertain. Germline CDR1 and CDR2: DFQATT and SNEGSKA (reference sequence). V dropped 0 bases and J dropped 4 bases, with 12 bases sitting between them. The CDR3 sequence is 15 residues long. CDR3: CSARDLRINNEKLFF. DNA for the CDR3: TGCAGTGCTAGAGATCTAAGGATTAATAATGAAAAACTGTTTTTT.

Many counts were recorded for this clonotype. V usage is TRBV4-2 and J usage is TRBJ1-5, with D uncertain. Per germline, CDR1 LGHNA and CDR2 YNFKEQ. Trimming left V 5 bases short and J 1 base short, with 6 bases between. The CDR3 extends over 13 amino acids. The CDR3, as DNA: TGTGCCAGCAGCAGGGCGAGCAATCAGCCCCAGCATTTT. This gives the protein CASSRASNQPQHF.

This clonotype was picked up a small number of times. The chain links TRBV24-1 to TRBJ2-3; a weak D match, TRBD2 (7 bases). The CDR3 runs to 16 residues. CDR1 and CDR2 (germline): KGHDR, SFDVKD. V was trimmed by 7 bases and J by 1 base, leaving 17 bases between them. The CDR3 nucleotides are TGTGCCACCAGCCCCAAGGGGGGGTATGGCACAGATACGCAGTATTTT. It specifies CATSPKGGYGTDTQYF.

In this sample, this clonotype turned up a few times. The chain carries TRBV27 and TRBJ2-1; 8 bases align to TRBD2. The germline CDR1 and CDR2 sequences are MNHEY and SMNVEV (reference sequence). Unmatched junction bases numbered 7, after V lost 7 bases and J lost 8 bases. The CDR3 is 13 residues long. CDR3 residues: CASTTGGLYEQFF. The CDR3 nucleotides are TGTGCCAGCACCACGGGGGGGTTGTATGAGCAGTTCTTC.

V is TRBV11-2 and J is TRBJ1-2; D is uncertain. Per germline, CDR1 SGHAT and CDR2 FQNNGV. This CDR3 is 14 amino acids long. V was pared by 5 bases and J by 7 bases, with 17 bases between. This CDR3 reads CASSLVAGRGGYTF. The CDR3 DNA is TGTGCCAGCAGCCTAGTTGCGGGCCGAGGTGGCTACACCTTC.

This clonotype has a handful of counts. This chain uses TRBV5-1 with TRBJ1-1; D unclear. CDR1 SGHRS and CDR2 YFSETQ come from the germline V gene. The CDR3 loop spans 13 amino acids. V lost 0 bases and J 0 bases, leaving 3 bases between the germline ends. Written as DNA, the CDR3 is TGCGCCAGCAGCTTGGATCTGAACACTGAAGCTTTCTTT. This gives the protein CASSLDLNTEAFF.

The chain recombines TRBV18 with TRBJ1-3; D remains unclear. This CDR3 is built from 15 residues. V was cut by 3 bases and J by 0 bases, with 9 bases left in between. Germline CDR1 reads KGHSH; CDR2 reads LQKENI. Here the CDR3 DNA reads TGTGCCAGCTCACCGGGCCCTGCCTCTGGAAACACCATATATTTT. It encodes CASSPGPASGNTIYF.

The V call is TRBV2, the J call TRBJ2-5; 8 nucleotides align to TRBD1. V shed 8 bases, J shed 0 bases, and the junction held 2 bases outside the gene matches. The CDR3 is 13 residues long. The V gene's germline CDR1 is SNHLY and CDR2 FYNNEI. The CDR3: CASGQGNQETQYF. For the CDR3, the DNA is TGTGCCAGCGGACAGGGCAACCAAGAGACCCAGTACTTC.

This clonotype was detected ten times or more. The V and J genes are TRBV7-2 and TRBJ2-5, with TRBD1 matching over 7 bases. With V trimmed by 11 bases and J by 7 bases, 13 bases remained unmatched. Germline CDR1 reads SGHTA; CDR2 reads FQGNSA. The CDR3 contains 13 residues. This CDR3 reads CASTTGRSATQYF. CDR3 coding DNA: TGTGCCTCCACGACAGGGCGGTCAGCGACCCAGTACTTC. The complete variable domain, with remaining parts taken from reference TRBV7-2 and TRBJ2-5, reads GAGVSQSPSNKVTEKGKDVELRCDPISGHTALYWYRQSLGQGLEFLIYFQGNSAPDKSGLPSDRFSAERTGGSVSTLTIQRTQQEDSAVYLCASTTGRSATQYFGPGTRLLVL.

The chain employs TRBV4-3 and TRBJ2-3; possibly TRBD1 for D (6 bases). This CDR3 has 17 amino acids. Between the trimmed V and J ends, which lost 2 bases and 3 bases, there was a span of 18 bases. Germline V CDR1 and CDR2: LGHNA, YSLEER. In DNA, the CDR3 is TGCGCCAGCAGCCAACTTACTACAGGGTCAGGGACAGATACGCAGTATTTT. Its protein product is CASSQLTTGSGTDTQYF.

This clonotype came up many times. The genes are TRBV5-1 and TRBJ2-1, with D possibly being TRBD2 (7 bases). Germline CDR1 reads SGHRS; CDR2 reads YFSETQ. V was clipped by 4 bases and J by 9 bases, with 20 bases between them. This CDR3 spans 15 amino acids. The CDR3 loop is CASSPGQWGGGEQFF. The CDR3 nucleotides read TGCGCCAGCAGCCCCGGACAGTGGGGGGGTGGTGAGCAGTTCTTC.

The rearrangement joins TRBV6-5 to TRBJ1-1; possible D gene TRBD1, 5 bases. The CDR3 sequence is 13 residues long. Germline-derived CDR1 and CDR2 are MNHEY and SVGAGI. V shed 7 bases and J shed 0 bases, with 9 bases lying between them. CDR3 sequence (DNA): TGTGCCAGCACGCGGGGCATGAACACTGAAGCTTTCTTT. Translation gives CASTRGMNTEAFF.

The chain is built from TRBV14 and TRBJ1-2, with 7 nucleotides matching TRBD1. Germline V CDR1 and CDR2: SGHDN, FVKESK. CDR3 length equals 17 residues. Trimming cost V 1 base and J 2 bases; bases outside gene matches: 10. Here the CDR3 reads CASSQAASFRGNYGYTF. CDR3 in DNA: TGTGCCAGCAGCCAAGCCGCATCTTTCAGGGGGAACTATGGCTACACCTTC.

The chain uses TRBV29-1 and TRBJ1-1, with D hard to call. Trimming left V 7 bases short and J 4 bases short, with 13 bases between. The CDR3 length is 12 residues. Germline V gene lookup returns CDR1 SQVTM and CDR2 ANQGSEA. The CDR3 DNA reads as TGCAGCGCGCCCACGGGTGGCACTGAAGCTTTCTTT. This gives the protein CSAPTGGTEAFF.

The chain has TRBV29-1 and TRBJ1-1; D unclear. Trimming removed 3 bases from V and 3 bases from J, with 11 bases in between. This CDR3 comprises 13 residues. Germline-derived CDR1 and CDR2 are SQVTM and ANQGSEA. In DNA form, the CDR3 reads TGCAGCGTTGAGCGGAATCGGGACACTGAAGCTTTCTTT. Protein: CSVERNRDTEAFF.

The chain employs TRBV20-1 and TRBJ2-5; either TRBD1 or TRBD2 may fit D (6 bases each). In germline, CDR1 is DFQATT, CDR2 SNEGSKA (reference sequence). The V gene lost 6 bases and the J gene lost 4 bases, with 21 bases spanning the gap. The CDR3 consists of 15 residues. CDR3: CSAPPGGHNLETQYF. The CDR3 region has the DNA TGCAGTGCCCCCCCCGGGGGACACAACCTAGAGACCCAGTACTTC.

The chain has TRBV11-2 and TRBJ2-2; a weak D match, TRBD1 (6 bases). Trimming left V 4 bases short and J 1 base short, with 16 bases between. Germline V gene data show CDR1 as SGHAT and CDR2 as FQNNGV. This CDR3 comprises 17 residues. This chain's CDR3 is CASSSELYRVNTGELFF. The CDR3 nucleotides read TGTGCCAGCAGCTCCGAACTTTACAGGGTGAACACCGGGGAGCTGTTTTTT.

The sample holds a few counts of this clonotype. The chain uses TRBV30 and TRBJ2-5, with D possibly matching TRBD1 (5 bases). Germline CDR1 reads GTSNPN; CDR2 reads SVGIG (reference sequence). Trimming pared 4 bases from V and 5 bases from J, leaving 17 bases between. The CDR3 covers 14 residues. In DNA form, the CDR3 reads TGTGCCTGGACCCAGGGCCAAGTGTTTGAGACCCAGTACTTC. It is translated as CAWTQGQVFETQYF. The whole variable domain, remainder taken from reference TRBV30 and TRBJ2-5, is SQTIHQWPATLVQPVGSPLSLECTVEGTSNPNLYWYRQAAGRGLQLLFYSVGIGQISSEVPQNLSASRPQDRQFILSSKKLLLSDSGFYLCAWTQGQVFETQYFGPGTRLLVL.

This clonotype was found a few times. This sequence joins TRBV7-9 and TRBJ2-5, with D unresolved. Germline assignment: CDR1 SEHNR and CDR2 FQNEAQ (reference sequence). V was pared by 5 bases and J by 1 base, with 8 bases between. The CDR3 length is 13 residues. Here the CDR3 DNA reads TGTGCCAGCAGCAAGGGATTCCAAGAGACCCAGTACTTC. This gives the protein CASSKGFQETQYF. Looking up the rest from reference TRBV7-9 and TRBJ2-5 gives the full variable domain: DTGVSQNPRHKITKRGQNVTFRCDPISEHNRLYWYRQTLGQGPEFLTYFQNEAQLEKSRLLSDRFSAERPKGSFSTLEIQRTEQGDSAMYLCASSKGFQETQYFGPGTRLLVL.

This chain links TRBV5-1 with TRBJ2-2; D is unclear. CDR1 and CDR2 (germline): SGHRS, YFSETQ. This CDR3 spans 15 amino acids. V dropped 0 bases and J dropped 0 bases, with 6 bases sitting between them. The CDR3 DNA is TGCGCCAGCAGCTTGGCGGCAACGAACACCGGGGAGCTGTTTTTT. The encoded protein is CASSLAATNTGELFF.

This chain connects TRBV7-9 to TRBJ1-1; D gene ambiguous. The V end lost 3 bases, the J end lost 3 bases, and 8 bases lay between the germline ends. Germline CDR1 is SEHNR and CDR2 is FQNEAQ (reference sequence). This CDR3 has 13 residues. The CDR3 is CASSFEAYTEAFF. The CDR3 region has the DNA TGTGCCAGCAGCTTCGAGGCGTACACTGAAGCTTTCTTT. Variable domain in full (rest from reference TRBV7-9 and TRBJ1-1): DTGVSQNPRHKITKRGQNVTFRCDPISEHNRLYWYRQTLGQGPEFLTYFQNEAQLEKSRLLSDRFSAERPKGSFSTLEIQRTEQGDSAMYLCASSFEAYTEAFFGQGTRLTVV.

The chain is built from TRBV27 and TRBJ1-5, with TRBD1 as a possible D gene (6 bases). V dropped 5 bases and J dropped 11 bases, with 19 bases sitting between them. Germline V lookup: CDR1 MNHEY, CDR2 SMNVEV (reference sequence). This CDR3 is built from 14 residues. The CDR3 is CASSPLGAAGSQHF. CDR3 nucleotides: TGTGCCAGCAGTCCCCTGGGGGCCGCTGGTTCCCAGCATTTT.

The rearrangement links TRBV6-2 or TRBV6-3 to TRBJ2-7; D is unclear. The CDR3 runs to 11 residues. Per germline, CDR1 MNHEY and CDR2 SVGEGT. The ends were cut back, 2 bases at V and 8 bases at J, with 7 bases in the middle. This CDR3 is CASSYGLKQYV. Here the CDR3 DNA reads TGTGCCAGCAGTTACGGGCTTAAGCAGTACGTC.

This clonotype was detected many times. V is TRBV18 and J is TRBJ2-3, with D unresolved. The CDR3 extends over 14 amino acids. V shed 1 base and J shed 0 bases, with 5 bases lying between them. Germline V gene data show CDR1 as KGHSH and CDR2 as LQKENI. The CDR3 loop is CASSPQVSTDTQYF. CDR3 DNA sequence: TGTGCCAGCTCACCACAGGTCAGCACAGATACGCAGTATTTT.

This clonotype was seen many times. This chain uses TRBV7-2 with TRBJ2-7, with 7 positions matching TRBD1. Germline assignment: CDR1 SGHTA and CDR2 FQGNSA. V lost 2 bases, J lost 5 bases, and 9 bases stayed unmatched. The length of the CDR3 is 15 residues. The CDR3 DNA reads TGTGCCAGCAGCTTATCTGGGACAGATAAGGACGAGCAGTACTTC. This sequence encodes CASSLSGTDKDEQYF.

V usage is TRBV7-9 and J usage is TRBJ1-2; TRBD1 is a possible D gene (5 bases). The CDR3 has 13 residues. Trimming took 2 bases from V and 6 from J, leaving 10 bases between them. Germline V gene sequence: CDR1 SEHNR, CDR2 FQNEAQ (reference sequence). This CDR3 is CASSLSGFNGYTF. CDR3 coding DNA: TGTGCCAGCAGCTTATCAGGGTTCAATGGCTACACCTTC.

This clonotype has a handful of counts. V is TRBV7-2 and J is TRBJ1-2, with D tentatively TRBD1 (6 bases). This CDR3 comprises 17 residues. Per the germline V gene, CDR1 is SGHTA and CDR2 is FQGNSA. Trimming pared 5 bases from V and 6 bases from J, leaving 25 bases between. In DNA, the CDR3 is TGTGCCAGCAGCCCCGCACAGGGTTTGGTCCTATATCATGGCTACACCTTC. Translating it yields CASSPAQGLVLYHGYTF. Together with reference TRBV7-2 and TRBJ1-2, the CDR3 gives the full variable domain: GAGVSQSPSNKVTEKGKDVELRCDPISGHTALYWYRQSLGQGLEFLIYFQGNSAPDKSGLPSDRFSAERTGGSVSTLTIQRTQQEDSAVYLCASSPAQGLVLYHGYTFGSGTRLTVV.

This clonotype was found a few times. J is TRBJ1-3 and V is TRBV14; D remains unclear. The germline gives CDR1 SGHDN, CDR2 FVKESK. V was pared by 1 base and J by 4 bases, with 5 bases between. The CDR3 loop spans 13 amino acids. The chain's CDR3 is CASSQVGGNTIYF. CDR3 DNA: TGTGCCAGCAGCCAAGTGGGGGGAAACACCATATATTTT.

This sequence joins TRBV7-2 and TRBJ2-5; D gene ambiguous. The CDR3 is 15 residues long. Per germline, CDR1 SGHTA and CDR2 FQGNSA. Trimming took off 3 bases at V and 2 bases at J, with 13 bases between the two ends. CDR3 loop: CASSLGSSPQETQYF. The CDR3 nucleotides read TGTGCCAGCAGCTTGGGCAGTTCCCCACAAGAGACCCAGTACTTC.

V usage is TRBV5-4 and J usage is TRBJ1-2, with D possibly TRBD1 on 6 matching bases. The CDR3 totals 15 residues. Trimming took off 5 bases at V and 5 bases at J, with 19 bases between the two ends. CDR1 is SGHNT and CDR2 is YYREEE in the germline V gene (reference sequence). The CDR3 here is CASSERPTGRYGYTF. The CDR3 DNA is TGTGCCAGCAGTGAGCGACCGACAGGACGGTATGGCTACACCTTC.

At least ten counts were recorded for this clonotype. The rearrangement links TRBV7-2 to TRBJ2-3; TRBD2 might be the D (6 bases). This CDR3 has 14 residues. From germline, CDR1 is SGHTA and CDR2 FQGNSA. Trimming cost V 5 bases and J 2 bases, with 11 bases left between them. CDR3 sequence (DNA): TGTGCCAGCAGCCGTACTAGCCTCACAGATACGCAGTATTTT. This gives the protein CASSRTSLTDTQYF.